The 18 T cell receptor beta chains listed next were all sequenced from one sample in a study of STAT5B mutations in CD4+ large granular lymphocyte leukemia. Assay: immunoSEQ multiplex PCR; the TCRdb copy retains only in-frame clones and omits some. The table shows about 36,000 clones, with around 75% occurring only once. Material: CD4+ T cells from blood buffy coats. The receptors originated from a human donor in good health.

The chain recombines TRBV7-9 with TRBJ2-5; D possibly uses TRBD1 or TRBD2 (5 bases each). Trimming left V 5 bases short and J 5 bases short, with 18 bases between. CDR3 length: 15 amino acids. Germline loops: CDR1 SEHNR, CDR2 FQNEAQ (reference sequence). CDR3 DNA sequence: TGTGCCAGCAGCCACACGGGCCAGTGGGACGAGACCCAGTACTTC. Its translation: CASSHTGQWDETQYF.

This clone was counted only a few times. The chain carries TRBV6-6 and TRBJ2-7; D is perhaps TRBD2 (6 bases). Germline V gives CDR1 MNHNY, CDR2 SVGAGI (reference sequence). CDR3 length: 11 residues. The V gene lost 5 bases and the J gene lost 6 bases, with 8 bases spanning the gap. CDR3 DNA: TGTGCCAGCAGTGAGCGGGTCGAGCAGTACTTC. It specifies CASSERVEQYF.

The chain links TRBV12-5 to TRBJ2-2, with D hard to call. Germline loops: CDR1 LGHNT, CDR2 FRNRAP. V lost 7 bases and J lost 0, with 12 bases in between. The CDR3 contains 15 residues. The CDR3 protein is CASASLIANTGELFF. DNA of the CDR3: TGTGCTAGTGCCTCACTAATAGCGAACACCGGGGAGCTGTTTTTT.

This clone was counted once. The gene calls are TRBV4-1 and TRBJ2-7; 7 bases map to TRBD2. V shed 1 base and J 5 bases; nucleotides not matched to a gene: 5. The CDR3 runs 14 residues. The germline CDR1 and CDR2 sequences are MGHRA and YSYEKL. The DNA for the CDR3 is TGCGCCAGCAGCCAAGTTCCAGGGAGGGACGAGCAGTACTTC. Translating it yields CASSQVPGRDEQYF.

The chain is built from TRBV30 and TRBJ2-3; 9 nucleotides agree with TRBD1. The junction had 16 bases not matched to a gene; V was cut back by 3 bases and J by 6 bases. This CDR3 has 17 residues. The germline gives CDR1 GTSNPN, CDR2 SVGIG (reference sequence). The CDR3 region has the DNA TGTGCCTGGAGCAAGCTTGTGGACAGGGGATTTGGGGATACGCAGTATTTT. Protein product: CAWSKLVDRGFGDTQYF.

CDR3 bases: TGTGCCACCAGCAGAACTCTAGGACAGGTAGATCCGTACGAGCAGTACTTC. It encodes CATSRTLGQVDPYEQYF. The rearrangement uses TRBV15 and TRBJ2-7, with 7 bases matching TRBD1. The J segment lost 4 bases and the V segment lost 2 bases, leaving 14 bases of the junction unmatched. This CDR3 has 17 residues. Looked up from germline, CDR1 is LNHNV and CDR2 is YYDKDF (reference sequence).

This chain connects TRBV5-1 to TRBJ2-6; D not resolved. Trimming removed 0 bases from V and 2 bases from J, with 9 bases in between. The V gene's germline CDR1 is SGHRS and CDR2 YFSETQ. The CDR3 consists of 16 residues. DNA for the CDR3: TGCGCCAGCAGCTTGGCCGCGACCACTGGGGCCAACGTCCTGACTTTC. It encodes CASSLAATTGANVLTF.

The CDR3 region is CASRSNRGNFKNTEAFF. The DNA for the CDR3 is TGCGCCAGCAGATCAAACAGGGGTAATTTCAAGAACACTGAAGCTTTCTTT. The chain combines TRBV5-1 with TRBJ1-1, with 7 positions matching TRBD1. The V segment lost 5 bases and the J segment 1 base; nucleotides outside the gene matches: 14. CDR3 length equals 17 residues. Germline V lookup: CDR1 SGHRS, CDR2 YFSETQ.

The chain has TRBV5-4 and TRBJ2-5; D gene ambiguous. The length of the CDR3 is 14 residues. Between the trimmed V and J ends, which lost 1 base and 3 bases, there was a span of 10 bases. Looked up from germline, CDR1 is SGHNT and CDR2 is YYREEE (reference sequence). This CDR3 reads CASSLSSLEETQYF. The CDR3 bases are TGTGCCAGCAGCTTGAGTAGCCTGGAAGAGACCCAGTACTTC.

The chain is built from TRBV5-4 and TRBJ1-2; 9 bases are shared with TRBD1. V trimming: 1 base; J trimming: 8 bases; junction bases outside the gene matches: 3. Germline CDR1 is SGHNT and CDR2 is YYREEE (reference sequence). The CDR3 length is 13 residues. The CDR3 spells CASSLTGGGGYTF. DNA for the CDR3: TGTGCCAGCAGCTTGACAGGGGGCGGCGGCTACACCTTC.

This clone was counted a single time. The chain couples TRBV7-2 to TRBJ2-3; D is unresolved. Trimming left V 7 bases short and J 1 base short, with 12 bases between. The CDR3 has 14 amino acids. CDR1 SGHTA and CDR2 FQGNSA come from the germline V gene. This CDR3 reads CASTPVVGTDTQYF. CDR3 DNA: TGTGCCAGCACCCCAGTGGTGGGCACAGATACGCAGTATTTT. The variable domain in full, completed from reference TRBV7-2 and TRBJ2-3, reads GAGVSQSPSNKVTEKGKDVELRCDPISGHTALYWYRQSLGQGLEFLIYFQGNSAPDKSGLPSDRFSAERTGGSVSTLTIQRTQQEDSAVYLCASTPVVGTDTQYFGPGTRLTVL.

The chain uses TRBV19 and TRBJ1-2; 9 nucleotides line up with TRBD1. Germline V lookup: CDR1 LNHDA, CDR2 SQIVND (reference sequence). J lost 5 bases, V lost 3 bases, and 4 bases had no gene match. CDR3 size: 14 residues. DNA of the CDR3: TGTGCCAGTAGTATTTCGGGACAGGGTTATGGCTACACCTTC. Translation gives CASSISGQGYGYTF. Looking up the rest from reference TRBV19 and TRBJ1-2 gives the full variable domain: DGGITQSPKYLFRKEGQNVTLSCEQNLNHDAMYWYRQDPGQGLRLIYYSQIVNDFQKGDIAEGYSVSREKKESFPLTVTSAQKNPTAFYLCASSISGQGYGYTFGSGTRLTVV.

The J gene is TRBJ2-5, the V gene TRBV5-8; D gene uncertain. Germline CDR1 is SGHTS and CDR2 is YDEGEE. This CDR3 is 14 amino acids long. V lost 2 bases and J lost 7, with 15 bases in between. CDR3 nucleotides: TGTGCCAGCAGCTTAAGAAATCTTTTAGTGACCCAGTACTTC. Protein sequence: CASSLRNLLVTQYF.

V gene TRBV6-4 combines with J gene TRBJ2-3; 9 bases line up with TRBD1. V trimming: 5 bases; J trimming: 0 bases; junction bases outside the gene matches: 3. Germline CDR1 reads MRHNA; CDR2 reads SNTAGT. The CDR3 has 15 amino acids. Here the CDR3 DNA reads TGTGCCAGCAGTCCGACAGGGGGAAGCACAGATACGCAGTATTTT. This sequence encodes CASSPTGGSTDTQYF.

The V call is TRBV27, the J call TRBJ1-2; D is possibly TRBD1 (6 bases). The ends were cut back, 5 bases at V and 6 bases at J, with 19 bases in the middle. The CDR3 has 15 residues. Germline loops: CDR1 MNHEY, CDR2 SMNVEV (reference sequence). The CDR3 protein is CASSPDSFAKDGYTF. CDR3 nucleotide sequence: TGTGCCAGCAGTCCGGACAGTTTCGCGAAGGATGGCTACACCTTC.

The chain is built from TRBV7-3 and TRBJ2-7; 11 bases fit TRBD2. V lost 11 bases to trimming and J lost 1 base; unmatched junction nucleotides: 4. Germline V gene lookup returns CDR1 SGHTA and CDR2 FQGTGA. The CDR3 spans 13 residues. The CDR3 protein is CAVLAGVSYEQYF. The CDR3 region has the DNA TGTGCCGTACTAGCGGGAGTATCCTACGAGCAGTACTTC.

The chain combines TRBV11-2 with TRBJ2-3; no clear D gene. Germline CDR1 is SGHAT and CDR2 is FQNNGV. Trimming cost V 2 bases and J 2 bases, with 17 bases left between them. This CDR3 comprises 17 residues. This chain's CDR3 is CASSLYSRSRPTDTQYF. The CDR3 DNA sequence: TGTGCCAGCAGCTTATACTCTAGATCTAGACCCACAGATACGCAGTATTTT.

The chain recombines TRBV28 with TRBJ1-1; no reliable D call. V dropped 3 bases and J dropped 6 bases, with 14 bases sitting between them. The germline gives CDR1 MDHEN, CDR2 SYDVKM. The CDR3 covers 14 residues. CDR3 protein: CASSLWPVVPEAFF. CDR3 sequence (DNA): TGTGCCAGCAGTTTGTGGCCGGTTGTGCCTGAAGCTTTCTTT.